Below are 18 T cell receptor beta chains sequenced from a single sample in a study of OX40 agonist ivuxolimab in advanced cancers. This table comes from immunoSEQ multiplex PCR, and its TCRdb copy is limited to in-frame clones, with some not included. Of about 80,000 clones in the sample, roughly 87% were seen once. Sample: CD4+ or CD8+ T cells sorted from blood, taken in a trial of the OX40 agonist ivuxolimab. These receptors all come from an adult with an advanced solid tumor such as melanoma, head and neck, liver or kidney cancer.

The V gene is TRBV5-1, the J gene TRBJ1-1, with a tentative D call TRBD1 (6 bases). The CDR3 is made up of 15 amino acids. The germline V and J ends were trimmed by 3 bases and 8 bases, with 20 bases remaining between them. In germline, CDR1 is SGHRS, CDR2 YFSETQ. The CDR3 is CASSWGGQNGLEAFF. Written as DNA, the CDR3 is TGCGCCAGCAGCTGGGGGGGGCAAAACGGACTCGAAGCTTTCTTT.

The chain uses TRBV2 and TRBJ1-2; 12 nucleotides match TRBD1. Per the germline V gene, CDR1 is SNHLY and CDR2 is FYNNEI. The CDR3 covers 13 residues. V trimming: 8 bases; J trimming: 8 bases; junction bases outside the gene matches: 6. CDR3 in amino acids: CASRDRGLGGYTF. CDR3 nucleotides: TGTGCCAGCCGGGACAGGGGGCTAGGGGGCTACACCTTC.

V gene TRBV28 combines with J gene TRBJ1-6, with 9 positions matching TRBD1. The ends lost 6 bases at V and 5 bases at J; junction bases unmatched: 5. Per the germline V gene, CDR1 is MDHEN and CDR2 is SYDVKM. There are 15 residues in the CDR3. CDR3 coding DNA: TGTGCCAGCAGCGCCGGGACAGGGAATAATTCACCCCTCCACTTT. Translation gives CASSAGTGNNSPLHF.

V gene TRBV5-1 combines with J gene TRBJ2-3; no clear D gene. Between the trimmed V and J ends, which lost 4 bases and 1 base, there was a span of 7 bases. The CDR3 totals 13 residues. Germline-derived CDR1 and CDR2 are SGHRS and YFSETQ. CDR3 region: CASSPWRTDTQYF. The CDR3 nucleotides are TGCGCCAGCAGCCCGTGGCGCACAGATACGCAGTATTTT.

This chain uses TRBV7-2 with TRBJ1-2; possible D gene TRBD1, 5 bases. The CDR3 sequence is 14 residues long. The V end lost 5 bases, the J end lost 3 bases, and 13 bases lay between the germline ends. Germline values: CDR1 SGHTA, CDR2 FQGNSA. The CDR3 spells CASSPTGTDYGYTF. The DNA for the CDR3 is TGTGCCAGCAGCCCAACGGGGACGGACTATGGCTACACCTTC.

This clone was seen only a few times. The gene calls are TRBV19 and TRBJ1-1; D unresolved. The CDR3 sequence is 14 residues long. Germline CDR1 reads LNHDA; CDR2 reads SQIVND (reference sequence). V lost 4 bases to trimming and J lost 1 base, with 10 bases between them. The CDR3 nucleotides are TGTGCCAGTAGTACCCACCGACAGAACACTGAAGCTTTCTTT. It specifies CASSTHRQNTEAFF.

The chain carries TRBV7-9 and TRBJ1-2, with TRBD1 matching 7 bases. The V and J ends lost 3 bases and 6 bases, in that order; junction bases with no gene match: 4. The CDR3 length is 13 residues. Per germline, CDR1 SEHNR and CDR2 FQNEAQ (reference sequence). This CDR3 reads CASSFSDRDGYTF. CDR3 DNA sequence: TGTGCCAGCAGCTTTTCCGACAGGGATGGCTACACCTTC.

The V call is TRBV5-1, the J call TRBJ2-7, with 7 bases fitting TRBD1. The V and J ends lost 2 bases and 10 bases, in that order; junction bases with no gene match: 6. CDR1 is SGHRS, CDR2 YFSETQ, per germline. CDR3 length: 12 amino acids. The CDR3 here is CASSFGTDAQYF. The DNA of the CDR3 is TGCGCCAGCAGCTTCGGGACAGACGCCCAGTACTTC.

The CDR3 region has the DNA TGTGCCAGCAGCCTAGGGGCGGAACTTCTAAACACCGGGGAGCTGTTTTTT. It translates to CASSLGAELLNTGELFF. This chain uses TRBV7-9 with TRBJ2-2; maybe TRBD1 (5 bases). The CDR3 extends over 17 amino acids. Germline V gene data show CDR1 as SEHNR and CDR2 as FQNEAQ (reference sequence). The V gene lost 5 bases and the J gene lost 2 bases, with 18 bases spanning the gap.

The rearrangement uses TRBV28 and TRBJ2-3; D gene ambiguous. The CDR3 is made up of 11 amino acids. Germline V gene lookup returns CDR1 MDHEN and CDR2 SYDVKM. V was trimmed by 7 bases and J by 6 bases, leaving 8 bases between them. CDR3 residues: CASTSADTQYF. CDR3 nucleotide sequence: TGTGCCAGCACTTCGGCGGATACGCAGTATTTT. Drawing the rest from reference TRBV28 and TRBJ2-3, the complete variable domain is DVKVTQSSRYLVKRTGEKVFLECVQDMDHENMFWYRQDPGLGLRLIYFSYDVKMKEKGDIPEGYSVSREKKERFSLILESASTNQTSMYLCASTSADTQYFGPGTRLTVL.

The chain uses TRBV27 and TRBJ2-5; no definite D call. Trimming took 5 bases from V and 0 from J, leaving 7 bases between them. Germline V CDR1 and CDR2: MNHEY, SMNVEV (reference sequence). The CDR3 covers 13 residues. The CDR3 spells CASSPSYQETQYF. Written as DNA, the CDR3 is TGTGCCAGCAGTCCCAGCTACCAAGAGACCCAGTACTTC.

The rearrangement joins TRBV29-1 to TRBJ1-4; 7 bases are a match to TRBD1. J was trimmed by 8 bases and V by 3 bases; bases with no gene match: 6. From germline, CDR1 is SQVTM and CDR2 ANQGSEA. This CDR3 contains 13 residues. CDR3: CSVEGGTAEKLFF. As DNA, the CDR3 is TGCAGCGTTGAGGGGGGGACAGCCGAAAAACTGTTTTTT.

The chain joins TRBV11-3 to TRBJ2-7; D is uncertain. This CDR3 comprises 12 residues. V was shortened by 8 bases and J by 2 bases, with 10 bases between the two germline ends. Germline CDR1 is SGHNT and CDR2 is YENEEA. The CDR3 DNA follows: TGTGCCAGCGAAGGCCAGACCTACGAGCAGTACTTC. Its translation: CASEGQTYEQYF.

V gene TRBV18 combines with J gene TRBJ2-1, with 15 bases fitting TRBD2. CDR1 is KGHSH, CDR2 LQKENI, per germline. V was pared by 4 bases and J by 8 bases, with 6 bases of the junction left unmatched. This CDR3 region has 16 residues. CDR3 coding DNA: TGTGCCAGCTCACGGACTAGCGGGGGGGCCGGGTATGAGCAGTTCTTC. It is translated as CASSRTSGGAGYEQFF.

V and J are TRBV15 and TRBJ2-2, with no clear D. This CDR3 contains 13 residues. V was pared by 5 bases and J by 3 bases, with 7 bases between. Germline assignment: CDR1 LNHNV and CDR2 YYDKDF (reference sequence). In DNA, the CDR3 is TGTGCCACCAGCCCCCGGGACACCGGGGAGCTGTTTTTT. It specifies CATSPRDTGELFF.

The CDR3 region has the DNA TGTGCCAGCAGCGGGGGGCCATACAGAACAAACACTGAAGCTTTCTTT. Translated: CASSGGPYRTNTEAFF. The chain combines TRBV5-4 with TRBJ1-1; maybe TRBD1 (6 bases). V was clipped by 4 bases and J by 2 bases, with 18 bases between them. This CDR3 region has 16 residues. Per germline, CDR1 SGHNT and CDR2 YYREEE (reference sequence).

V and J are TRBV19 and TRBJ1-5, with D perhaps TRBD1 (5 bases). The CDR3 is 14 residues long. Per the germline V gene, CDR1 is LNHDA and CDR2 is SQIVND (reference sequence). Deletions cut 1 base from V and 4 bases from J, with 8 bases between. CDR3 coding DNA: TGTGCCAGTAGTATAGCGGCAGGGAATCAGCCCCAGCATTTT. Protein product: CASSIAAGNQPQHF. Based on the CDR3 plus reference TRBV19 and TRBJ1-5, the full variable domain is DGGITQSPKYLFRKEGQNVTLSCEQNLNHDAMYWYRQDPGQGLRLIYYSQIVNDFQKGDIAEGYSVSREKKESFPLTVTSAQKNPTAFYLCASSIAAGNQPQHFGDGTRLSIL.

The V and J genes are TRBV7-5 and TRBJ2-7. TRBV7-5 is termed a pseudogene. This CDR3 has 15 residues. CDR3 sequence: CVRRVYRDPPYEQYF. The CDR3, as DNA: TGTGTCAGAAGGGTTTACCGGGACCCGCCCTACGAGCAGTACTTC.